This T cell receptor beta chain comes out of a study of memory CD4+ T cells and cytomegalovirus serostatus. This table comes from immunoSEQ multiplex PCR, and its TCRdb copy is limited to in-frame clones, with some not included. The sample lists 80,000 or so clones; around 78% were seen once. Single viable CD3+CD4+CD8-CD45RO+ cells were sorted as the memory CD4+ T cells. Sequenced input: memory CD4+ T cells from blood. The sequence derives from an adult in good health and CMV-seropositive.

CDR3 DNA: TGTGCCAGCAGCTCATCTTCACTAGCGCGGGGGGCAGATACGCAGTATTTT. Its protein is CASSSSSLARGADTQYF. The chain employs TRBV7-2 and TRBJ2-3; 8 positions match TRBD2. Germline assignment: CDR1 SGHTA and CDR2 FQGNSA. The J segment lost 4 bases and the V segment lost 4 bases, leaving 13 bases of the junction unmatched. This CDR3 is 17 amino acids long.